A single sample gave rise to the 14 T cell receptor beta chains below, sequenced in a study of T cells in Graves' hyperthyroidism and ophthalmopathy. The TCR beta CDR3 regions underwent amplification using RNA transcripts as the source. The TCR CDR3 was amplified in a first-round RT-PCR using the HTBI primer set. TCRdb used MiXCR to reprocess the multiplex PCR reads, holding one entry per CDR3 protein. Of about 720,000 distinct CDR3 sequences listed, 18% are singletons. Sequencing was performed on blood. The receptors shown here come from a woman aged 45-65 years with Graves' hyperthyroidism that later progressed to Graves' ophthalmopathy.

This chain connects TRBV7-9 to TRBJ2-7, with a weak D call TRBD1 (6 bases). The ends were cut back, 1 base at V and 1 base at J, with 11 bases in the middle. The germline V gene has CDR1 SEHNR and CDR2 FQNEAQ (reference sequence). This CDR3 contains 15 residues. Written as DNA, the CDR3 is TGTGCCAGCAGCTTAGGGTGGGACACATCCTACGAGCAGTACTTC. It is translated as CASSLGWDTSYEQYF.

This clonotype was observed many times. The chain couples TRBV7-2 to TRBJ2-5; 9 bases agree with TRBD2. The CDR3 is 15 residues long. Germline assignment: CDR1 SGHTA and CDR2 FQGNSA. With 7 bases clipped from V and 4 bases from J, the junction kept 10 bases outside the gene matches. CDR3 amino acids: CASNKVAGVGETQYF. The DNA of the CDR3 is TGTGCCAGCAACAAAGTAGCGGGGGTAGGAGAGACCCAGTACTTC.

In this sample, this clonotype turned up a few times. The chain recombines TRBV12-3 or TRBV12-4 with TRBJ2-3; no definite D call. Trimming shortened V by 6 bases and J by 2 bases, and 12 bases separated the two germline ends. This CDR3 contains 14 residues. CDR3 sequence: CASRGGGFTDTQYF. Written as DNA, the CDR3 is TGTGCCAGCAGGGGCGGTGGGTTCACAGATACGCAGTATTTT.

The V call is TRBV9, the J call TRBJ2-5; D is unclear. V gave up 0 bases and J gave up 5 bases, with 14 bases separating them. Germline CDR1 reads SGDLS; CDR2 reads YYNGEE. This CDR3 comprises 15 residues. CDR3 sequence: CASSVDFGVRETQYF. The CDR3 DNA sequence: TGTGCCAGCAGCGTAGATTTTGGGGTTCGTGAGACCCAGTACTTC.

This clonotype has a handful of counts. This chain joins TRBV3-1 and TRBJ2-2; the D gene is possibly TRBD2 (5 bases). Germline V lookup: CDR1 LGHDT, CDR2 YNNKEL (reference sequence). V dropped 8 bases and J dropped 1 base, with 14 bases sitting between them. The CDR3 is 15 amino acids. CDR3 coding DNA: TGTGCCAGCGGACGAGAGGGCGGGAACACCGGGGAGCTGTTTTTT. It encodes CASGREGGNTGELFF.

The chain carries TRBV19 and TRBJ1-1, with TRBD1 matching over 7 bases. The V and J ends lost 7 bases and 11 bases, in that order; junction bases with no gene match: 10. This CDR3 region has 12 residues. The germline gives CDR1 LNHDA, CDR2 SQIVND (reference sequence). CDR3 region: CASIATGPVAFF. The CDR3 DNA sequence: TGTGCCAGTATCGCGACAGGGCCGGTGGCTTTCTTT. Filled out from reference TRBV19 and TRBJ1-1, the complete variable domain reads DGGITQSPKYLFRKEGQNVTLSCEQNLNHDAMYWYRQDPGQGLRLIYYSQIVNDFQKGDIAEGYSVSREKKESFPLTVTSAQKNPTAFYLCASIATGPVAFFGQGTRLTVV.

As to this clonotype: This could be a read error, since a much larger clone is one nucleotide away. The chain combines TRBV7-2 with TRBJ1-5; tentative D call: TRBD1 (5 bases). CDR1 is SGHTA, CDR2 FQGNSA, per germline. The CDR3 length is 14 residues. The CDR3 loop is CASSLGGLNRPQHF. CDR3 in DNA: TGTGCCAGCAGCTTAGGGGGGTTAAATCGGCCCCAGCATTTT.

The chain combines TRBV29-1 with TRBJ1-3; possible D gene TRBD1, 6 bases. V was pared by 5 bases and J by 0 bases, with 14 bases between. The germline V gene has CDR1 SQVTM and CDR2 ANQGSEA. This CDR3 region has 15 residues. As DNA, the CDR3 is TGCAGCGTTTTGGGGGGCGCCCCCTCTGGAAACACCATATATTTT. Protein product: CSVLGGAPSGNTIYF.

The CDR3 is CASSEQIYGYTF. CDR3 nucleotides: TGTGCCAGCTCCGAACAGATCTATGGCTACACCTTC. This rearrangement joins TRBV6-1 to TRBJ1-2; D gene unclear. Germline V CDR1 and CDR2: MNHNS, SASEGT. The CDR3 has 12 residues. Between the trimmed V and J ends, which lost 8 bases and 4 bases, there was a span of 11 bases.

The chain links TRBV7-8 to TRBJ2-7; D perhaps matches TRBD2 (7 bases). V was trimmed by 1 base and J by 5 bases, leaving 15 bases between them. The CDR3 has 15 amino acids. Germline-derived CDR1 and CDR2 are SGHVS and FQNEAQ. The CDR3 DNA reads TGTGCCAGCAGCTTAGACGGCGGGGGCCGGGACGAGCAGTACTTC. Amino acids: CASSLDGGGRDEQYF. The full variable domain, in which reference TRBV7-8 and TRBJ2-7 provide the parts outside the CDR3, is GAGVSQSPRYKVAKRGQDVALRCDPISGHVSLFWYQQALGQGPEFLTYFQNEAQLDKSGLPSDRFFAERPEGSVSTLKIQRTQQEDSAVYLCASSLDGGGRDEQYFGPGTRLTVT.

This chain connects TRBV25-1 to TRBJ2-4; the D gene is possibly TRBD1 (6 bases). The CDR3 consists of 15 residues. The germline V gene encodes CDR1 MGHDK and CDR2 SYGVNS. Trimming shortened V by 3 bases and J by 3 bases, and 12 bases separated the two germline ends. CDR3 amino acids: CASSDPRTDKNIQYF. Here the CDR3 DNA reads TGTGCCAGCAGTGACCCGAGGACAGACAAAAACATTCAGTACTTC.

This clonotype was counted many times. This sequence joins TRBV18 and TRBJ1-1; D call uncertain. CDR3 length: 13 amino acids. Germline CDR1 and CDR2: KGHSH and LQKENI. Deletions cut 2 bases from V and 4 bases from J, with 8 bases between. CDR3 nucleotide sequence: TGTGCCAGCTCACCATATCAGATCACTGAAGCTTTCTTT. Protein product: CASSPYQITEAFF.

This clonotype was seen ten or more times. The J gene is TRBJ1-1, the V gene TRBV5-1; D is possibly TRBD1 (6 bases). The CDR3 has 15 residues. V gave up 0 bases and J gave up 5 bases, with 14 bases separating them. Per the germline V gene, CDR1 is SGHRS and CDR2 is YFSETQ. The CDR3 is CASSLEGGGGTEAFF. In nucleotides, the CDR3 is TGCGCCAGCAGCTTGGAGGGGGGAGGGGGGACTGAAGCTTTCTTT.

This clonotype was recorded a few times. The chain uses TRBV15 and TRBJ2-1, with 16 nucleotides matching TRBD2. From germline, CDR1 is LNHNV and CDR2 YYDKDF (reference sequence). The CDR3 extends over 18 amino acids. V trimming: 2 bases; J trimming: 7 bases; junction bases outside the gene matches: 8. The CDR3 DNA sequence: TGTGCCACCAGCAGACCAGGGACTAGCGGGGGGGGCAGGAATGAGCAGTTCTTC. Translating it yields CATSRPGTSGGGRNEQFF.